The clone carrying this TCR beta chain was detected only a few times. A J-beta primer mix and a sample-barcoded 5' primer were used in a second PCR of roughly 6 to 11 cycles. Each CDR3 protein gets one entry after TCRdb re-called the 5' RACE reads with MiXCR. The sample contains 800,000 or so distinct CDR3 sequences, 20% to 30% of which appear only once. This sample was taken from a study of blood T cells in healthy people across ages. The CDR3 extends over 18 amino acids. Germline-derived CDR1 and CDR2 are SGHTS and YDEGEE. J gave up 2 bases and V 4 bases, and 10 bases lay outside the gene matches. These sequences were also reported in another study, on T cells of mothers and their children.

Sample: blood. The rearrangement links TRBV5-8 to TRBJ2-5; TRBD2 matches 14 bases. The receptor's source is a boy aged 5 to 17 in good health. The CDR3 here is CASSPGLAGEVRQETQYF. CDR3 bases: TGTGCCAGCAGCCCGGGACTAGCGGGAGAAGTGAGGCAAGAGACCCAGTACTTC.